A selection of T cell receptor beta chains follows, all from one sample in a study of blood T cells in healthy people across ages. Each CDR3 protein gets one entry after TCRdb re-called the 5' RACE reads with MiXCR. Of 2 million or so distinct CDR3 sequences listed, around half were seen once; the top ten hold less than 2.5%. Sequencing was done on a sample of blood. These receptor sequences come from a woman in her thirties or forties in good health. Both conserved end residues are part of each CDR3. A D gene is named only where the DNA matches it firmly. Some rows have no size entry. The others give once, few or many, or a class for an expanded clone.

NA	TRBV23-1	TRBJ2-7	NA	TGCGCCAGCAGTCTGGAAGAGCAGTACTTC	CASSLEEQYF
NA	TRBV24-1	TRBJ2-7	TRBD1	TGTGCCACCAGTGATACAACCACAGGGGGACTCTACGAGCAGTACTTC	CATSDTTTGGLYEQYF
NA	TRBV6-2/TRBV6-3	TRBJ2-5	NA	TGTGCCAGCGGAGGACACTATGACAAAGAGACCCAGTACTTC	CASGGHYDKETQYF
NA	TRBV29-1	TRBJ2-1	NA	TGCAGCGACCGCCGGGGGGCGAATGAGCAGTTCTTC	CSDRRGANEQFF
few	TRBV6-5	TRBJ2-7	NA	TGTGCCAGCAGTTACAGTGGGGAAATCCCCTACGAGCAGTACTTC	CASSYSGEIPYEQYF
NA	TRBV20-1	TRBJ2-3	NA	TGCAGTGAGGCGGGACAGCGCACAGATACGCAGTATTTT	CSEAGQRTDTQYF
NA	TRBV4-1	TRBJ2-3	TRBD1	TGCGCCAGCAGCCAGAAAGGGGGCCGCACAGATACGCAGTATTTT	CASSQKGGRTDTQYF
NA	TRBV7-2	TRBJ2-5	TRBD1	TGTGCCAGCAGCTTGCCGACAGGGGCACAGCAAGAGACCCAGTACTTC	CASSLPTGAQQETQYF
NA	TRBV15	TRBJ2-4	NA	TGTGCCACCAGCAGACCTTCGACAGCCCAAATAGCCAAAAACATTCAGTACTTC	CATSRPSTAQIAKNIQYF
NA	TRBV5-1	TRBJ1-6	NA	TGCGCCAGCAGCTTGAACCGACAGAATAATTCACCCCTCCACTTT	CASSLNRQNNSPLHF
NA	TRBV7-3	TRBJ1-3	NA	TGTGCCAGCAGCTCAGGACGGAGCTCTGGAAACACCATATATTTT	CASSSGRSSGNTIYF
few	TRBV7-2	TRBJ1-1	NA	TGTGCCAGCAGCTTAGCGCGCGGGAACACTGAAGCTTTCTTT	CASSLARGNTEAFF
NA	TRBV5-1	TRBJ2-5	TRBD1	TGCGCCAGCAGTACCGGACAGGACCAAGAGACCCAGTACTTC	CASSTGQDQETQYF
NA	TRBV6-5	TRBJ1-2	NA	TGTGCCAGCAGTTCCCTTCGGGACACCGCCCACTATGGCTACACCTTC	CASSSLRDTAHYGYTF
NA	TRBV10-3	TRBJ2-7	NA	TGTGCCACCGATACAGGAACTATCTACGAGCAGTACTTC	CATDTGTIYEQYF
NA	TRBV13	TRBJ2-5	NA	TGTGCCAGCAGCCGCTGGCAAGAGACCCAGTACTTC	CASSRWQETQYF
NA	TRBV7-9	TRBJ2-7	NA	TGTGCCAGCAGCTTAGCGGAGCTTATCAACGAGCAGTACTTC	CASSLAELINEQYF
NA	TRBV29-1	TRBJ2-5	TRBD1	TGCAGCGTTGGTGACCCGACAGGGGTAGAGACCCAGTACTTC	CSVGDPTGVETQYF
few	TRBV20-1	TRBJ2-3	TRBD1	TGCAGTGCTTATAGGACAGGGGGCACAGATACGCAGTATTTT	CSAYRTGGTDTQYF
few	TRBV20-1	TRBJ1-5	NA	TGCAGTGCTAGTTTGGGCGTTGGGCCCCAGCATTTT	CSASLGVGPQHF
once	TRBV7-3	TRBJ2-2	TRBD1	TGTGCCAGCAGCTTAAATCTGGTACAGGGGGGCAATTCTCCCGGGGAGCTGTTTTTT	CASSLNLVQGGNSPGELFF
NA	TRBV7-2	TRBJ2-7	NA	TGTGCCAGCAGCTTAGCAGCGTCGGGCCCCTACGAGCAGTACTTC	CASSLAASGPYEQYF
NA	TRBV7-8	TRBJ2-3	NA	TGTGCCAGCAGCCAGGGACTTCCCAGAATCTTTGGAGATACGCAGTATTTT	CASSQGLPRIFGDTQYF
few	TRBV16	TRBJ1-1	NA	TGTGCCAGCAGCCAATTACCGAACACTGAAGCTTTCTTT	CASSQLPNTEAFF
NA	TRBV6-5	TRBJ2-1	NA	TGTGCCAGCAGTGCCCCGGGGCCCTACAATGAGCAGTTCTTC	CASSAPGPYNEQFF
NA	TRBV12-3/TRBV12-4	TRBJ1-2	NA	TGTGCCAGCAGTTCCCCAAGAAGGACAGTTAACTATGGCTACACCTTC	CASSSPRRTVNYGYTF
few	TRBV20-1	TRBJ2-1	TRBD2	TGCAGTGCTAGGAATAGCGGGGGGTTCATCAATGAGCAGTTCTTC	CSARNSGGFINEQFF
NA	TRBV6-2/TRBV6-3	TRBJ2-7	TRBD2	TGTGCCAGCACCACACTAGCGGGGAGCTACGAGCAGTACTTC	CASTTLAGSYEQYF
NA	TRBV6-5	TRBJ2-1	NA	TGTGCCAGCAGTAGAACCCGGGACGCCGGTCGAGGGCAGTTCTTC	CASSRTRDAGRGQFF
few	TRBV28	TRBJ2-3	TRBD2	TGTGCCAGCCTCCCGGGGGGTAGCGGGGAATACACAGATACGCAGTATTTT	CASLPGGSGEYTDTQYF
few	TRBV28	TRBJ2-6	NA	TGTGCCAGCAGTTACCGGACCGAGAGCTCTGGGGCCAACGTCCTGACTTTC	CASSYRTESSGANVLTF
NA	TRBV12-5	TRBJ2-7	NA	TGTGCTAGTGAGGCGGTTGACAGGAGCTCCTACGAGCAGTACTTC	CASEAVDRSSYEQYF
NA	TRBV28	TRBJ1-2	NA	TGTGCCAGCAGTTTGGTCCAGGGGATCGCCTATGGCTACACCTTC	CASSLVQGIAYGYTF
NA	TRBV20-1	TRBJ1-6	TRBD1	TGCAGTGCTAGGGGGAAGGACAGGGGTCGTTCACCCCTCCACTTT	CSARGKDRGRSPLHF
NA	TRBV19	TRBJ2-1	TRBD2	TGTGCCAGCGTGCGGACTAGCGGAATACTTAGCTCCTACAATGAGCAGTTCTTC	CASVRTSGILSSYNEQFF
few	TRBV10-3	TRBJ1-5	NA	TGTGCCATCAGTGACCACGGGGTTAGCAATCAGCCCCAGCATTTT	CAISDHGVSNQPQHF
NA	TRBV28	TRBJ2-5	NA	TGTGCCAGCAGTCTAAACGGAGTCCAAGAGACCCAGTACTTC	CASSLNGVQETQYF
NA	TRBV19	TRBJ2-4	TRBD1	TGTGCCAGTTTGACAGGGGGCTTTACCAAAAACATTCAGTACTTC	CASLTGGFTKNIQYF
NA	TRBV2	TRBJ2-7	NA	TGTGCCAGCAGTGAAGAGGTCAGGGCTTACGAGCAGTACTTC	CASSEEVRAYEQYF
few	TRBV20-1	TRBJ2-7	NA	TGCAGTGCCCGAGGGGGGAGCGGGAACGAGCAGTACTTC	CSARGGSGNEQYF
NA	TRBV25-1	TRBJ2-1	NA	TGTGCCAGCAGTGATGGTTTTAGTAATGAGCAGTTCTTC	CASSDGFSNEQFF
few	TRBV10-3	TRBJ2-7	TRBD1	TGTGCCATCAGGGGGACAGGAAGGAACCACGAGCAGTACTTC	CAIRGTGRNHEQYF
few	TRBV10-3	TRBJ2-7	TRBD1	TGTGCCATCAGTGAGCGGAATCCGGGACAGGGGGCCTCCTACGAGCAGTACTTC	CAISERNPGQGASYEQYF
NA	TRBV4-3	TRBJ1-6	TRBD1	TGCGCCAGCAGCCAGCAGGGGGCTTCCTATAATTCACCCCTCCACTTT	CASSQQGASYNSPLHF
few	TRBV28	TRBJ2-5	NA	TGTGCCAGCGGAGAGAGGGGACGGCTGTTGAGGGAGACCCAGTACTTC	CASGERGRLLRETQYF
few	TRBV6-4	TRBJ2-3	TRBD2	TGTGCCAGCAGTGAACTAGCGGGCGATACGCAGTATTTT	CASSELAGDTQYF
NA	TRBV6-5	TRBJ1-1	TRBD1	TGTGCCAGCAGTGCCCCGGGACAGCCTGAAGCTTTCTTT	CASSAPGQPEAFF
few	TRBV7-8	TRBJ2-1	NA	TGTGCCAGTGGTCTAAGGGGGTTCAACAATGAGCAGTTCTTC	CASGLRGFNNEQFF